Listed below are T cell receptor beta chains from one sample, sequenced in a study of blood T cell repertoires in COVID-19. Libraries were prepared by immunoSEQ multiplex PCR; TCRdb keeps only in-frame clonotypes and omits some of them. In the table there are fewer than 55,000 clones, over 75% of which are singletons. Sample: peripheral blood. Receptor source: a man aged 50-59 years with active COVID-19. Both conserved end residues are part of each CDR3. Each record gives: D gene, clone size, J gene, V gene, CDR3 protein, CDR3 DNA. A D gene is named only where the DNA matches it firmly. Clone sizes are given selectively: once, few, many, or a class where the clone is expanded.

d_gene: -; abundance: -; j_gene: TRBJ1-1; v_gene: TRBV11-1; CDR3aa: CASSFTQGPTEAFF; CDR3nt: TGTGCCAGCAGCTTCACCCAGGGTCCCACTGAAGCTTTCTTT
d_gene: -; abundance: -; j_gene: TRBJ1-4; v_gene: TRBV5-5; CDR3aa: CASSPPQVGREKLFF; CDR3nt: TGTGCCAGCAGTCCTCCCCAGGTAGGCCGCGAAAAACTGTTTTTT
d_gene: -; abundance: -; j_gene: TRBJ2-7; v_gene: TRBV10-3; CDR3aa: CAISGDSAYEQYF; CDR3nt: TGTGCCATCAGTGGGGACTCGGCCTACGAGCAGTACTTC
d_gene: -; abundance: -; j_gene: TRBJ1-1; v_gene: TRBV6-2/TRBV6-3; CDR3aa: CASSYPGGFPLNTEAFF; CDR3nt: TGTGCCAGCAGTTACCCGGGGGGCTTCCCGTTGAACACTGAAGCTTTCTTT
d_gene: TRBD1; abundance: -; j_gene: TRBJ1-1; v_gene: TRBV4-1; CDR3aa: CASSLQGVGNTEAFF; CDR3nt: TGCGCCAGCAGCCTGCAGGGGGTAGGGAACACTGAAGCTTTCTTT
d_gene: -; abundance: -; j_gene: TRBJ1-2; v_gene: TRBV11-2; CDR3aa: CASSRPLTGSYGYTF; CDR3nt: TGTGCCAGCAGCCGGCCGCTCACAGGGTCCTATGGCTACACCTTC
d_gene: TRBD1; abundance: -; j_gene: TRBJ2-1; v_gene: TRBV6-5; CDR3aa: CASRTDRGSYNEQFF; CDR3nt: TGTGCCAGCAGAACCGACAGGGGTTCCTACAATGAGCAGTTCTTC
d_gene: -; abundance: -; j_gene: TRBJ1-1; v_gene: TRBV6-2/TRBV6-3; CDR3aa: CASSYDSEAFF; CDR3nt: TGTGCCAGCAGTTACGACAGTGAAGCTTTCTTT
d_gene: -; abundance: -; j_gene: TRBJ2-3; v_gene: TRBV7-9; CDR3aa: CASSRGLDTQYF; CDR3nt: TGTGCCAGCAGCCGTGGGCTCGATACGCAGTATTTT
d_gene: -; abundance: few; j_gene: TRBJ2-7; v_gene: TRBV13; CDR3aa: CASSFELEQYF; CDR3nt: TGTGCCAGCAGCTTTGAACTGGAGCAGTACTTC
d_gene: -; abundance: -; j_gene: TRBJ2-7; v_gene: TRBV9; CDR3aa: CASSVGWGPYEQYF; CDR3nt: TGTGCCAGCAGCGTAGGTTGGGGGCCCTACGAGCAGTACTTC
d_gene: TRBD2; abundance: -; j_gene: TRBJ2-2; v_gene: TRBV25-1; CDR3aa: CASTTWGGVGWAGELFF; CDR3nt: TGTGCCAGCACCACATGGGGGGGTGTGGGCTGGGCCGGGGAGCTGTTTTTT
d_gene: -; abundance: -; j_gene: TRBJ1-6; v_gene: TRBV6-4; CDR3aa: CASRVNPSADSPLHF; CDR3nt: TGTGCCAGCAGAGTCAATCCATCGGCGGATTCACCCCTCCACTTT
d_gene: -; abundance: -; j_gene: TRBJ1-2; v_gene: TRBV5-1; CDR3aa: CASSFKTGPDYGYTF; CDR3nt: TGCGCCAGCAGCTTTAAAACAGGGCCAGACTATGGCTACACCTTC
d_gene: TRBD1; abundance: -; j_gene: TRBJ2-3; v_gene: TRBV7-3; CDR3aa: CASSGGQSSTDTQYF; CDR3nt: TGTGCCAGCAGCGGGGGACAGTCTAGCACAGATACGCAGTATTTT
d_gene: -; abundance: -; j_gene: TRBJ1-3; v_gene: TRBV2; CDR3aa: CASSGRANTIYF; CDR3nt: TGTGCCAGCTCTGGGAGGGCAAACACCATATATTTT
d_gene: TRBD1; abundance: few; j_gene: TRBJ1-5; v_gene: TRBV19; CDR3aa: CASSGGTAPNQPQHF; CDR3nt: TGTGCCAGTAGTGGGGGGACAGCCCCCAATCAGCCCCAGCATTTT
d_gene: TRBD2; abundance: -; j_gene: TRBJ2-2; v_gene: TRBV6-4; CDR3aa: CASSEGGSPTGELFF; CDR3nt: TGTGCCAGCAGTGAGGGCGGGAGTCCGACCGGGGAGCTGTTTTTT
d_gene: TRBD1; abundance: once; j_gene: TRBJ1-5; v_gene: TRBV11-3; CDR3aa: CAIISRDRAGNQPQHF; CDR3nt: TGTGCCATCATATCCCGGGACAGGGCCGGGAATCAGCCCCAGCATTTT
d_gene: TRBD1; abundance: once; j_gene: TRBJ1-3; v_gene: TRBV7-3; CDR3aa: CASSPQGGAGNTIYF; CDR3nt: TGTGCCAGCAGCCCCCAAGGGGGCGCCGGAAACACCATATATTTT
d_gene: -; abundance: -; j_gene: TRBJ1-6; v_gene: TRBV7-3; CDR3aa: CASSLSGPNSPLHF; CDR3nt: TGTGCCAGCAGCTTAAGTGGGCCGAATTCACCCCTCCACTTT
d_gene: TRBD2; abundance: -; j_gene: TRBJ2-5; v_gene: TRBV7-2; CDR3aa: CASSFGTSGGAFRETQYF; CDR3nt: TGTGCCAGCAGCTTCGGGACTAGCGGGGGGGCTTTTCGGGAGACCCAGTACTTC
d_gene: TRBD1; abundance: -; j_gene: TRBJ1-1; v_gene: TRBV19; CDR3aa: CASSRGQASIPEAFF; CDR3nt: TGTGCCAGTAGTAGGGGACAGGCCAGTATTCCTGAAGCTTTCTTT
d_gene: -; abundance: -; j_gene: TRBJ2-3; v_gene: TRBV6-2/TRBV6-3; CDR3aa: CASSYVEGSYTDTQYF; CDR3nt: TGTGCCAGCAGTTACGTGGAGGGGAGTTACACAGATACGCAGTATTTT
d_gene: -; abundance: -; j_gene: TRBJ1-5; v_gene: TRBV10-3; CDR3aa: CAISTRGGPQHF; CDR3nt: TGTGCCATCAGTACAAGGGGGGGGCCCCAGCATTTT
d_gene: -; abundance: once; j_gene: TRBJ1-1; v_gene: TRBV25-1; CDR3aa: CASSRGRLNTEAFF; CDR3nt: TGTGCCAGCAGTCGGGGGAGGCTCAACACTGAAGCTTTCTTT
d_gene: -; abundance: -; j_gene: TRBJ2-2; v_gene: TRBV5-4; CDR3aa: CASSLWQNTGELFF; CDR3nt: TGTGCCAGCAGCTTGTGGCAGAACACCGGGGAGCTGTTTTTT
d_gene: -; abundance: -; j_gene: TRBJ2-7; v_gene: TRBV3-1/TRBV3-2; CDR3aa: CASSRQGPQDEQYF; CDR3nt: TGTGCCAGCAGCCGGCAGGGGCCCCAGGATGAGCAGTACTTC
d_gene: TRBD1; abundance: -; j_gene: TRBJ1-3; v_gene: TRBV23-1; CDR3aa: CASSPSGRGLGNTIYF; CDR3nt: TGCGCCAGCAGTCCATCGGGTAGGGGGCTTGGAAACACCATATATTTT
d_gene: TRBD1; abundance: -; j_gene: TRBJ1-1; v_gene: TRBV10-1; CDR3aa: CASSLRTGSEAFF; CDR3nt: TGCGCCAGCAGCCTCCGGACAGGGAGCGAAGCTTTCTTT
d_gene: -; abundance: -; j_gene: TRBJ1-3; v_gene: TRBV30; CDR3aa: CAWIMGRGGNTIYF; CDR3nt: TGTGCCTGGATAATGGGCAGGGGCGGAAACACCATATATTTT
d_gene: -; abundance: -; j_gene: TRBJ1-2; v_gene: TRBV28; CDR3aa: CASTRQQARGYGYTF; CDR3nt: TGTGCCAGCACCCGACAACAGGCAAGGGGATATGGCTACACCTTC
d_gene: -; abundance: -; j_gene: TRBJ2-3; v_gene: TRBV7-9; CDR3aa: CASSFFGKREKEYTQYF; CDR3nt: TGTGCCAGCAGCTTTTTCGGGAAACGGGAGAAAGAATATACGCAGTATTTT
d_gene: -; abundance: -; j_gene: TRBJ1-2; v_gene: TRBV6-5; CDR3aa: CATRTANYGYTF; CDR3nt: TGTGCCACCAGGACAGCTAACTATGGCTACACCTTC
d_gene: TRBD1; abundance: once; j_gene: TRBJ2-3; v_gene: TRBV7-9; CDR3aa: CASSTTRMDRGPTDTQYF; CDR3nt: TGTGCCAGCAGCACCACTAGGATGGACAGGGGACCCACAGATACGCAGTATTTT
d_gene: -; abundance: -; j_gene: TRBJ1-1; v_gene: TRBV19; CDR3aa: CASSTGGKGAFF; CDR3nt: TGTGCCAGTAGTACCGGGGGAAAGGGGGCTTTCTTT
d_gene: -; abundance: -; j_gene: TRBJ2-2; v_gene: TRBV3-1/TRBV3-2; CDR3aa: CASSPVSNTGELFF; CDR3nt: TGTGCCAGCAGCCCAGTTTCGAACACCGGGGAGCTGTTTTTT
d_gene: -; abundance: -; j_gene: TRBJ2-1; v_gene: TRBV29-1; CDR3aa: CSVVGGYRQGNNEQFF; CDR3nt: TGCAGCGTTGTGGGGGGATACCGACAGGGCAACAATGAGCAGTTCTTC
d_gene: TRBD2; abundance: -; j_gene: TRBJ2-1; v_gene: TRBV7-2; CDR3aa: CASSSTSGRYYEQFF; CDR3nt: TGTGCCAGCAGCTCAACTAGCGGGAGGTACTATGAGCAGTTCTTC
d_gene: -; abundance: -; j_gene: TRBJ2-5; v_gene: TRBV6-6; CDR3aa: CATLRERRGETQYF; CDR3nt: TGTGCCACGCTCCGGGAAAGGCGAGGAGAGACCCAGTACTTC
d_gene: -; abundance: -; j_gene: TRBJ1-2; v_gene: TRBV5-5; CDR3aa: CASSFSMRANYGYTF; CDR3nt: TGTGCCAGCAGCTTCTCCATGCGGGCTAACTATGGCTACACCTTC
d_gene: TRBD2; abundance: -; j_gene: TRBJ2-1; v_gene: TRBV7-2; CDR3aa: CASSFARGRAGYNNEQFF; CDR3nt: TGTGCCAGCAGCTTTGCACGCGGGAGGGCCGGGTATAACAATGAGCAGTTCTTC
d_gene: -; abundance: -; j_gene: TRBJ2-5; v_gene: TRBV6-5; CDR3aa: CASSQGTQYF; CDR3nt: TGTGCCAGCAGCCAGGGGACCCAGTACTTC
d_gene: -; abundance: once; j_gene: TRBJ2-2; v_gene: TRBV30; CDR3aa: CAWSASEGAPAGELFF; CDR3nt: TGTGCCTGGAGTGCCTCGGAGGGCGCGCCCGCCGGGGAGCTGTTTTTT